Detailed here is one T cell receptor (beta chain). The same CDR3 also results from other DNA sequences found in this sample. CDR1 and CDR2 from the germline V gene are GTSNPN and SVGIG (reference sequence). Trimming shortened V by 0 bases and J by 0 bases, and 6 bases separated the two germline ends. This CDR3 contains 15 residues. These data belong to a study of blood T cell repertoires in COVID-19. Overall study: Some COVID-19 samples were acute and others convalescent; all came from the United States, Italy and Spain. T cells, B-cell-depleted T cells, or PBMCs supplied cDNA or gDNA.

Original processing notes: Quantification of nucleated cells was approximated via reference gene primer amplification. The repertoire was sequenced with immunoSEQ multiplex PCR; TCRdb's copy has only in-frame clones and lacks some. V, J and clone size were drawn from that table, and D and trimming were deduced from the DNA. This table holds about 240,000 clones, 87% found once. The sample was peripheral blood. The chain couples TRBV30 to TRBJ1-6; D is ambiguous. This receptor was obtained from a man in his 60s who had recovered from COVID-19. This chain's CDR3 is CAWSVGSSYNSPLHF. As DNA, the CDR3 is TGTGCCTGGAGTGTGGGGAGCTCCTATAATTCACCCCTCCACTTT.